What follows are 20 T cell receptor beta chains derived from one specimen sequenced in a study of blood T cell repertoires in COVID-19. Clones were read by immunoSEQ multiplex PCR, and TCRdb kept only the in-frame ones, dropping some. The repertoire holds approximately 49,000 clones, with 75% to 90% as singletons. Sequenced input: peripheral blood. The receptors here all came from a human donor with acute or convalescent COVID-19. The donor label of this sample is uncertain.

J is TRBJ1-3 and V is TRBV6-2 or TRBV6-3; D not certain. Germline CDR1 reads MNHEY; CDR2 reads SVGEGT. The CDR3 loop spans 13 amino acids. V was pared by 5 bases and J by 4 bases, with 9 bases between. In DNA, the CDR3 is TGTGCCAGCAGTCTCTCAGGAGGAAACACCATATATTTT. Its protein product is CASSLSGGNTIYF.

The chain joins TRBV11-3 to TRBJ2-3; possibly TRBD2 for D (5 bases). The CDR3 consists of 15 residues. The V end was cut by 4 bases, the J end by 4 bases, with 15 bases between. Germline V gives CDR1 SGHNT, CDR2 YENEEA. CDR3 in amino acids: CASSYARGLADTQYF. CDR3 sequence (DNA): TGTGCCAGCAGCTATGCTCGGGGTCTGGCAGATACGCAGTATTTT.

V usage is TRBV7-8 and J usage is TRBJ1-6; no definite D call. The V end was cut by 5 bases, the J end by 9 bases, with 14 bases between. Germline V CDR1 and CDR2: SGHVS, FQNEAQ. The CDR3 is made up of 14 amino acids. The CDR3 here is CASSPRRGGSPLHF. CDR3 nucleotide sequence: TGTGCCAGCAGCCCGCGGCGGGGTGGTTCACCCCTCCACTTT.

The chain has TRBV4-2 and TRBJ1-1; 7 nucleotides align to TRBD1. Germline CDR1 and CDR2: LGHNA and YNFKEQ. The CDR3 sequence is 14 residues long. V dropped 8 bases and J dropped 0; count of bases not matched to a gene: 6. The CDR3 DNA reads as TGTGCCAGCGGCGACAGGGAAGTGAACACTGAAGCTTTCTTT. Translating it yields CASGDREVNTEAFF.

The CDR3 region has the DNA TGCGCCAGCTCCCCGGGCGACACGGGGACAGATACGCAGTATTTT. This gives the protein CASSPGDTGTDTQYF. The chain carries TRBV5-1 and TRBJ2-3; D may be TRBD2 (5 bases). CDR1 and CDR2 (germline): SGHRS, YFSETQ. V was clipped by 7 bases and J by 3 bases, with 18 bases between them. This CDR3 region has 15 residues.

The rearrangement links TRBV7-2 to TRBJ2-7; D gene uncertain. Trimming took 4 bases from V and 6 from J, leaving 7 bases between them. The CDR3 has 11 residues. Per the germline V gene, CDR1 is SGHTA and CDR2 is FQGNSA. CDR3 sequence (DNA): TGTGCCAGCAGCTCCTTTAGCGAGCAGTACTTC. Protein sequence: CASSSFSEQYF.

This sequence joins TRBV6-2 or TRBV6-3 and TRBJ1-2, with 10 bases identical to TRBD1. This CDR3 contains 15 residues. The V segment lost 2 bases and the J segment 4 bases; nucleotides outside the gene matches: 4. In germline, CDR1 is MNHEY, CDR2 SVGEGT. CDR3 nucleotides: TGTGCCAGCAGTTACCCGGGACAGGGGTCCTATGGCTACACCTTC. Translating gives CASSYPGQGSYGYTF.

The J gene is TRBJ2-2, the V gene TRBV24-1, with D possibly matching TRBD2 (6 bases). The germline gives CDR1 KGHDR, CDR2 SFDVKD. V lost 6 bases to trimming and J lost 1 base, with 8 bases between them. This CDR3 has 14 amino acids. The CDR3 coding sequence is TGTGCCACCAGTTTCGGGGGGAACACCGGGGAGCTGTTTTTT. It codes for CATSFGGNTGELFF.

This sequence joins TRBV7-9 and TRBJ2-5; the match to TRBD2 covers 9 bases. The V gene end was trimmed by 4 bases and the J gene end by 5 bases; junction bases not matched to a gene: 20. Germline V gene sequence: CDR1 SEHNR, CDR2 FQNEAQ (reference sequence). The CDR3 runs to 19 residues. This chain's CDR3 is CASSSSLGLAPSGRETQYF. The CDR3 bases are TGTGCCAGCAGCTCATCCCTGGGACTAGCTCCATCCGGTCGGGAGACCCAGTACTTC.

This clone has just a few counts. The chain recombines TRBV2 with TRBJ2-4, with D possibly matching TRBD1 (6 bases). The CDR3 has 14 residues. Trimming left V 6 bases short and J 8 bases short, with 17 bases between. Germline loops: CDR1 SNHLY, CDR2 FYNNEI. The CDR3 sequence is CASSPRAAGDIQYF. CDR3 in DNA: TGTGCCAGCAGCCCCCGGGCCGCAGGGGACATTCAGTACTTC.

This clone is classed as medium-sized. V usage is TRBV6-4 and J usage is TRBJ1-2; a weak D match, TRBD1 (5 bases). The germline CDR1 and CDR2 sequences are MRHNA and SNTAGT. The CDR3 contains 14 residues. V was clipped by 0 bases and J by 7 bases, with 12 bases between them. This chain's CDR3 is CASSDSWGKGGYTF. The CDR3 nucleotides are TGTGCCAGCAGTGACTCTTGGGGCAAGGGTGGCTACACCTTC.

This clone appeared a single time. J is TRBJ2-3 and V is TRBV11-2; D is possibly TRBD1 (7 bases). Germline CDR1 and CDR2: SGHAT and FQNNGV. This CDR3 contains 15 residues. The ends were cut back, 5 bases at V and 2 bases at J, with 14 bases in the middle. CDR3 in DNA: TGTGCCAGCAGCCGCGGGGACAGAGACACAGATACGCAGTATTTT. It translates to CASSRGDRDTDTQYF.

This chain connects TRBV7-2 to TRBJ1-2; 8 positions match TRBD1. Germline V gives CDR1 SGHTA, CDR2 FQGNSA. The CDR3 has 13 amino acids. The trim removed 5 bases at V and 6 bases at J, leaving 5 bases unmatched. For the CDR3, the DNA is TGTGCCAGCAGCGTACAGGGGGTTAATGGCTACACCTTC. Protein sequence: CASSVQGVNGYTF.

The chain links TRBV10-3 to TRBJ2-1, with D tentatively TRBD1 (5 bases). Trimming cost V 8 bases and J 5 bases, with 13 bases left between them. This CDR3 is 13 amino acids long. Germline CDR1 ENHRY, CDR2 SYGVKD. In DNA form, the CDR3 reads TGTGCCATCCTCACAGGCAGCGACAATGAGCAGTTCTTC. Amino acid sequence: CAILTGSDNEQFF.

The chain joins TRBV11-2 to TRBJ2-7, with 9 bases aligning to TRBD2. With V trimmed by 5 bases and J by 0 bases, 11 bases remained unmatched. Germline CDR1 and CDR2: SGHAT and FQNNGV. This CDR3 region has 17 residues. CDR3: CASSRVSSGTSSYEQYF. The CDR3 bases are TGTGCCAGCAGCCGGGTGTCTAGCGGGACAAGCTCCTACGAGCAGTACTTC. Supplemented by reference TRBV11-2 and TRBJ2-7, the full variable domain reads EAGVAQSPRYKIIEKRQSVAFWCNPISGHATLYWYQQILGQGPKLLIQFQNNGVVDDSQLPKDRFSAERLKGVDSTLKIQPAKLEDSAVYLCASSRVSSGTSSYEQYFGPGTRLTVT.

This clone appeared once. The genes are TRBV30 and TRBJ2-1; 11 nucleotides match TRBD2. CDR3 length equals 15 residues. CDR1 GTSNPN and CDR2 SVGIG come from the germline V gene (reference sequence). CDR3 sequence: CGVSGRGSSYNEQFF. CDR3 nucleotides: TGTGGAGTTAGCGGGAGGGGGAGCTCCTACAATGAGCAGTTCTTC.

The J gene is TRBJ2-1, the V gene TRBV9; no clear D. CDR1 SGDLS and CDR2 YYNGEE come from the germline V gene. CDR3 length: 14 amino acids. Deletions cut 0 bases from V and 1 base from J, with 5 bases between. CDR3 protein: CASSVGRSYNEQFF. The DNA of the CDR3 is TGTGCCAGCAGCGTAGGCAGATCCTACAATGAGCAGTTCTTC.

The CDR3 DNA reads TGTGCCAGCAGGGGCGCGAGCAATCAGCCCCAGCATTTT. It codes for CASRGASNQPQHF. The J gene is TRBJ1-5, the V gene TRBV28; unclear D gene. V lost 6 bases, J lost 1 base, and 7 bases lay in between. CDR3 size: 13 residues. Germline CDR1 MDHEN, CDR2 SYDVKM.

The chain employs TRBV11-3 and TRBJ2-1; 14 bases line up with TRBD2. V trimming: 4 bases; J trimming: 6 bases; junction bases outside the gene matches: 2. The CDR3 is made up of 15 amino acids. Germline CDR1 is SGHNT and CDR2 is YENEEA. The CDR3 is CASSSGTSGGNEQFF. CDR3 in DNA: TGTGCCAGCAGCTCCGGGACTAGCGGGGGCAATGAGCAGTTCTTC. The variable domain in full, with the rest retrieved from reference TRBV11-3 and TRBJ2-1, is EAGVVQSPRYKIIEKKQPVAFWCNPISGHNTLYWYLQNLGQGPELLIRYENEEAVDDSQLPKDRFSAERLKGVDSTLKIQPAELGDSAVYLCASSSGTSGGNEQFFGPGTRLTVL.

The rearrangement uses TRBV10-1 and TRBJ1-4, with 7 bases identical to TRBD1. V shed 3 bases, J shed 8 bases, and the junction held 6 bases outside the gene matches. The germline CDR1 and CDR2 sequences are WNHNN and SYGVQD (reference sequence). The CDR3 contains 14 residues. The CDR3 spells CASSEDREGEKLFF. CDR3 DNA sequence: TGCGCCAGCAGTGAAGACAGGGAAGGAGAAAAACTGTTTTTT.